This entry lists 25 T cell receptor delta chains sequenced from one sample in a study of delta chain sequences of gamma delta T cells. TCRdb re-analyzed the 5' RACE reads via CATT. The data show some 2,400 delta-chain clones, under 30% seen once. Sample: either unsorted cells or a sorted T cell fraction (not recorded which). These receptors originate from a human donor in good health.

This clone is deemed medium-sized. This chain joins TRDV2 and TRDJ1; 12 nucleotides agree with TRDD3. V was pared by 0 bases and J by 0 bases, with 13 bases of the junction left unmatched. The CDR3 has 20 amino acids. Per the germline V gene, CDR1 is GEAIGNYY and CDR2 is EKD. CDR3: CACDTSRDWGIPSNTDKLIF. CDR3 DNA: TGTGCCTGTGACACCTCGCGTGACTGGGGGATACCCTCCAACACCGATAAACTCATCTTT.

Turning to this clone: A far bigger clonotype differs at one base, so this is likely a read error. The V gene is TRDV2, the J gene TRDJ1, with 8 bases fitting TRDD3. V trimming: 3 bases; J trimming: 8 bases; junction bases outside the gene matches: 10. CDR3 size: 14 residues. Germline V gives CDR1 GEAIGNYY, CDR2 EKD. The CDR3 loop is CACDPVLGERKLIF. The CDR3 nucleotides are TGTGCCTGTGACCCCGTGCTGGGGGAGCGGAAACTCATCTTT.

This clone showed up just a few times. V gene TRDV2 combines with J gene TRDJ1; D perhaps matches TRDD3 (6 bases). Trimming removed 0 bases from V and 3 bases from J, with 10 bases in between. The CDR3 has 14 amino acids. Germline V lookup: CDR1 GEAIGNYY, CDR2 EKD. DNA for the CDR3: TGTGCCTGTGACACCTGGGGGTCCTCCGATAAACTCATCTTT. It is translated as CACDTWGSSDKLIF.

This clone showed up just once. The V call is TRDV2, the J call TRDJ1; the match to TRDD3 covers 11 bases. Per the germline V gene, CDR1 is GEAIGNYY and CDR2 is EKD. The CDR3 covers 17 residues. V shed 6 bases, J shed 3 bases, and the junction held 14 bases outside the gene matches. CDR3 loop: CACSPVLGDMLSDKLIF. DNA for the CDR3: TGTGCCTGTTCCCCCGTACTGGGGGATATGTTGTCCGATAAACTCATCTTT.

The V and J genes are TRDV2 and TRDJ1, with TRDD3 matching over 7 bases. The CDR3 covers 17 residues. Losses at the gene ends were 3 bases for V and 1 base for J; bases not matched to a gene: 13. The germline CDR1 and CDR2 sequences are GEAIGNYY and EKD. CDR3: CACDAVLGNHLTDKLIF. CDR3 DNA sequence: TGTGCCTGTGACGCGGTACTGGGGAACCACCTCACCGATAAACTCATCTTT.

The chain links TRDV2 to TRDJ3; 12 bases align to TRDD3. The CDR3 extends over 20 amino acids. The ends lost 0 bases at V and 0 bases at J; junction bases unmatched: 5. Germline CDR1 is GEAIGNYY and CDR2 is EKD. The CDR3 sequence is CACDTPTGGYPSWDTRQMFF. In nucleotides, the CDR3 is TGTGCCTGTGACACCCCTACTGGGGGATACCCCTCCTGGGACACCCGACAGATGTTTTTC.

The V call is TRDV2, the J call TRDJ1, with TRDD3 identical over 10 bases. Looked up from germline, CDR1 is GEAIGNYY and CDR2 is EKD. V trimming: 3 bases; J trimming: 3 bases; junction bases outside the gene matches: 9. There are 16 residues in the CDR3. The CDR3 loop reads CACDAVLGDSPDKLIF. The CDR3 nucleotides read TGTGCCTGTGACGCGGTACTGGGGGATTCCCCCGATAAACTCATCTTT.

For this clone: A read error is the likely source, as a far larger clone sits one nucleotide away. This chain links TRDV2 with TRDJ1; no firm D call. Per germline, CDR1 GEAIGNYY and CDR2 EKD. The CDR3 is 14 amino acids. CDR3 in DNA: TGTGCCTGTGACACCGTTACCAACACCGATAAACGCATCTTT. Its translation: CACDTVTNTDKRIF.

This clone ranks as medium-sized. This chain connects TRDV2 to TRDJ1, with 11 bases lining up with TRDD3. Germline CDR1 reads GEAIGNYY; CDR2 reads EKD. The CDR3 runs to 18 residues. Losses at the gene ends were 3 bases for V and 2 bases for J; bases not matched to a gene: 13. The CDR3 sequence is CACDQVSLLGDKTDKLIF. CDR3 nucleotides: TGTGCCTGTGACCAAGTCTCCTTACTGGGGGATAAAACCGATAAACTCATCTTT.

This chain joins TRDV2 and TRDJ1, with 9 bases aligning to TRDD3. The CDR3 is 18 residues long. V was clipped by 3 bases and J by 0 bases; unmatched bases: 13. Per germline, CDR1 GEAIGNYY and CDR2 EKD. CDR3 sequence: CACDALLGDPKNTDKLIF. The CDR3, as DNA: TGTGCCTGTGACGCTTTACTGGGGGACCCCAAAAACACCGATAAACTCATCTTT.

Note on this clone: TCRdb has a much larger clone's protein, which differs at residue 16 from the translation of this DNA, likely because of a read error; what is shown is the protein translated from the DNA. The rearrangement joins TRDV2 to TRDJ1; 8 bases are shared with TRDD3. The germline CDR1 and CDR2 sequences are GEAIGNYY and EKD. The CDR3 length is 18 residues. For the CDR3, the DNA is TGTGCCTGTGACACCGTATCTCCTAGTACTGGGGGTGGCGATAAACGCATCTTT. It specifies CACDTVSPSTGGGDKRIF.

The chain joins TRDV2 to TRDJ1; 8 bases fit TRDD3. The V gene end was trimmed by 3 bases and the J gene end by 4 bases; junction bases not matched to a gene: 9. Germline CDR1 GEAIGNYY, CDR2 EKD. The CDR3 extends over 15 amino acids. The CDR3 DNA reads TGTGCCTGTGACCCACTGGGGGGCCCTGACGATAAACTCATCTTT. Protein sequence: CACDPLGGPDDKLIF.

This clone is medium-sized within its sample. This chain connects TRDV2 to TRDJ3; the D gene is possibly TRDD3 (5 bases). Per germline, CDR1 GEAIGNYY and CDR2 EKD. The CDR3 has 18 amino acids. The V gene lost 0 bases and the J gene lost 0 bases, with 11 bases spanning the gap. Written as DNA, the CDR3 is TGTGCCTGTGACACCGTTGCCCTGGGCTCCTGGGACACCCGACAGATGTTTTTC. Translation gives CACDTVALGSWDTRQMFF.

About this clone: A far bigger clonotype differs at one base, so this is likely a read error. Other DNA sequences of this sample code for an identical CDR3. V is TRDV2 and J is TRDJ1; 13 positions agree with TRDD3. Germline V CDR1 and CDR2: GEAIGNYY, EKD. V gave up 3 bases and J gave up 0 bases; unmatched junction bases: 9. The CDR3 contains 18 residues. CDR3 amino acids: CACDPILGDTRYTDKLIF. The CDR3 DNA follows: TGTGCCTGTGACCCCATACTGGGGGATACGAGGTACACCGATAAACTCATCTTT.

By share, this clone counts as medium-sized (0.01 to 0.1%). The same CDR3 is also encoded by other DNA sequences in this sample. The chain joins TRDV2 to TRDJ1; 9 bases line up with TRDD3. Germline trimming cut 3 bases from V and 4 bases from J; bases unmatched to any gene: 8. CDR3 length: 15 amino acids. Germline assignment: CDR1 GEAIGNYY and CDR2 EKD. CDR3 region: CACDPVDGGYDKLIF. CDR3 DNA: TGTGCCTGTGACCCGGTGGATGGGGGATACGATAAACTCATCTTT.

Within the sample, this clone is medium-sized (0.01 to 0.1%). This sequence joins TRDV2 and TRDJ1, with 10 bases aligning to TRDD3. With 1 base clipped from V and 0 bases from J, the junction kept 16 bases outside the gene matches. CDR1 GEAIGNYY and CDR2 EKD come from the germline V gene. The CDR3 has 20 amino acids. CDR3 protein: CACDTVLGDPRKNYTDKLIF. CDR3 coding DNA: TGTGCCTGTGACACTGTACTGGGGGATCCCCGGAAGAACTACACCGATAAACTCATCTTT.

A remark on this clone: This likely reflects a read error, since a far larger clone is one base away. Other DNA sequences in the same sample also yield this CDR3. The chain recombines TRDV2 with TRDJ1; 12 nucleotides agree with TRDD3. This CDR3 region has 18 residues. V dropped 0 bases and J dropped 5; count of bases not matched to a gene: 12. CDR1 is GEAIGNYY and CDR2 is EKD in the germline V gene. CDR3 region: CACDTVPGGYAFTDKLIF. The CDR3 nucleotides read TGTGCCTGTGACACCGTCCCTGGGGGATACGCTTTCACTGATAAACTCATCTTT.

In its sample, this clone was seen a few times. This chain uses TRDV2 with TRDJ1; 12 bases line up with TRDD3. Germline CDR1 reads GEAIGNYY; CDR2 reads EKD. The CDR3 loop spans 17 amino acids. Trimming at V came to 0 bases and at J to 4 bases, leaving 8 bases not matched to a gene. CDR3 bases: TGTGCCTGTGACACCGTCTCTCTGGGGGATACGAACGATAAACTCATCTTT. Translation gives CACDTVSLGDTNDKLIF.

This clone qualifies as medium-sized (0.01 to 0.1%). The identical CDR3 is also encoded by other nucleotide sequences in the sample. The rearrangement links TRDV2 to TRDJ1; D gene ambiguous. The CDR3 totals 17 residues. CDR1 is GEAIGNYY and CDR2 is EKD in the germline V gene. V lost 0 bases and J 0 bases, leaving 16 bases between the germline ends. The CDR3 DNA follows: TGTGCCTGTGACACCCTAGAGGTGGTGGACAACACCGATAAACTCATCTTT. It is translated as CACDTLEVVDNTDKLIF.

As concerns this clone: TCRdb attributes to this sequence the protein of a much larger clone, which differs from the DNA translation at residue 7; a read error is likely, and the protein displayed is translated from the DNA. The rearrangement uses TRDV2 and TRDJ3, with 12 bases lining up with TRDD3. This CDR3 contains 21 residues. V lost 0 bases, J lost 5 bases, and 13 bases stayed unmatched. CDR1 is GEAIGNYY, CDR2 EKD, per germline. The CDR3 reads CACDTGPLLGDTTRDTRQMFF. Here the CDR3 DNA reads TGTGCCTGTGACACCGGGCCCTTACTGGGGGATACTACCCGGGACACCCGACAGATGTTTTTC.

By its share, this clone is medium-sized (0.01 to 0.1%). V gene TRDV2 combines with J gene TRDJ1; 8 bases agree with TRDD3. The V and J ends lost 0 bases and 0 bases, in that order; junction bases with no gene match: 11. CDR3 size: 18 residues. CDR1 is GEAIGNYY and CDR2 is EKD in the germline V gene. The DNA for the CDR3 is TGTGCCTGTGACACCATCCAAGGGATTGGGGGATACACCGATAAACTCATCTTT. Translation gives CACDTIQGIGGYTDKLIF.

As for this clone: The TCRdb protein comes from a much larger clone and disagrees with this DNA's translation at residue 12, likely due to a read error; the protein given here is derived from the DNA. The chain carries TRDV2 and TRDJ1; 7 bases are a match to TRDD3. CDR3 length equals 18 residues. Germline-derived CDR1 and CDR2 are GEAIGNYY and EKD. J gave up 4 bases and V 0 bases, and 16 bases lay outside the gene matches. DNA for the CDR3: TGTGCCTGTGACACCGTATCTCCTAGTACTGGGGATGGCGATAAACTCATCTTT. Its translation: CACDTVSPSTGDGDKLIF.

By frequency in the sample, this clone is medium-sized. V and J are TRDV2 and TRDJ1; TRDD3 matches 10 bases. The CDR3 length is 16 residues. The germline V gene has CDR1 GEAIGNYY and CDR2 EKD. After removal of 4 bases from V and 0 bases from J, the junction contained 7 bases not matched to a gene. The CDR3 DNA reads TGTGCCTGTGATACCCTGGGGGATAAAGACACCGATAAACTCATCTTT. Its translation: CACDTLGDKDTDKLIF.

The CDR3: CACDGVLYWGTEADKLIF. Here the CDR3 DNA reads TGTGCCTGTGACGGGGTTTTGTACTGGGGGACGGAGGCCGATAAACTCATCTTT. The chain recombines TRDV2 with TRDJ1; 9 nucleotides agree with TRDD3. The CDR3 spans 18 residues. V lost 3 bases and J lost 3; bases outside the gene matches: 16. Germline assignment: CDR1 GEAIGNYY and CDR2 EKD.

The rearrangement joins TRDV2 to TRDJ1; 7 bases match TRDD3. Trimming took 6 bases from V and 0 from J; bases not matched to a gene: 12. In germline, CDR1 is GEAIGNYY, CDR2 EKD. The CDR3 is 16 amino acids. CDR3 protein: CACRAMGDSYTDKLIF. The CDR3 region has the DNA TGTGCCTGTCGCGCCATGGGGGACTCGTACACCGATAAACTCATCTTT.